These 22 T cell receptor beta chains originate from one sample sequenced in a study of shared clonotypes between healthy human individuals. The assay was immunoSEQ multiplex PCR, and TCRdb's table has in-frame clones only and misses some. Here the sample spans about 1.1 million clones, 75% to 85% being singletons. Source material: memory CD4+ T cells from PBMCs. Subset noted: CD45RA-negative fraction. The receptors come from a man aged 18 to 30 in good health. Some clones in this sample may be carry-over from other donors' samples.

This chain uses TRBV7-3 with TRBJ2-1; TRBD2 matches at 13 bases. Germline lookup yields CDR1 SGHTA and CDR2 FQGTGA. Trimming took 6 bases from V and 9 from J; bases not matched to a gene: 5. This CDR3 is 14 amino acids long. The CDR3 here is CASRTGTSGTEQFF. For the CDR3, the DNA is TGTGCCAGCAGGACCGGGACTAGCGGGACTGAGCAGTTCTTC.

The table lists this clone with a few counts. V usage is TRBV5-6 and J usage is TRBJ2-5; D possibly corresponds to TRBD2 (6 bases). CDR3 length: 16 residues. Trimming stripped 0 bases from V and 1 base from J, with 13 bases between. From germline, CDR1 is SGHDT and CDR2 YYEEEE. CDR3 nucleotide sequence: TGTGCCAGCAGCTTGGCTCTTGGCGGGACCCAAGAGACCCAGTACTTC. It encodes CASSLALGGTQETQYF.

The chain links TRBV9 to TRBJ2-6, with 8 bases aligning to TRBD1. V was pared by 3 bases and J by 2 bases, with 10 bases of the junction left unmatched. The CDR3 is 18 residues long. Germline CDR1 reads SGDLS; CDR2 reads YYNGEE. The CDR3 coding sequence is TGTGCCAGCAGCGGACGCACAGGGGGTCAAACTGGGGCCAACGTCCTGACTTTC. Its translation: CASSGRTGGQTGANVLTF. Looking up the rest from reference TRBV9 and TRBJ2-6 gives the full variable domain: DSGVTQTPKHLITATGQRVTLRCSPRSGDLSVYWYQQSLDQGLQFLIQYYNGEERAKGNILERFSAQQFPDLHSELNLSSLELGDSALYFCASSGRTGGQTGANVLTFGAGSRLTVL.

The chain carries TRBV4-1 and TRBJ1-1; D ambiguous. The CDR3 length is 14 residues. Germline loops: CDR1 MGHRA, CDR2 YSYEKL. The V gene lost 2 bases and the J gene lost 4 bases, with 11 bases spanning the gap. The CDR3 region has the DNA TGCGCCAGCAGCCAAATCCCGGAGAGCACTGAAGCTTTCTTT. It codes for CASSQIPESTEAFF.

This clone was seen many times. Here the CDR3 reads CASSQVDLVTYNEQFF. DNA for the CDR3: TGCGCCAGCAGCCAAGTAGACCTAGTTACCTACAATGAGCAGTTCTTC. The gene calls are TRBV4-1 and TRBJ2-1; D remains ambiguous. Trimming removed 1 base from V and 2 bases from J, with 12 bases in between. CDR1 and CDR2 (germline): MGHRA, YSYEKL. The CDR3 runs to 16 residues.

The CDR3 sequence: CASSLQGPSGTDTQYF. The DNA of the CDR3 is TGTGCCAGCAGTCTTCAGGGTCCCAGCGGCACAGATACGCAGTATTTT. The chain couples TRBV7-6 to TRBJ2-3, with D possibly being TRBD1 (5 bases). CDR1 SGHVS and CDR2 FNYEAQ come from the germline V gene. This CDR3 is built from 16 residues. The V and J ends lost 6 bases and 1 base respectively, with 17 bases between them.

CDR3 sequence (DNA): TGTGCCAGCAGCGCCGGGGCAGGGGAATACGAGCAGTACTTC. Its translation is CASSAGAGEYEQYF. The chain has TRBV2 and TRBJ2-7; D perhaps matches TRBD1 (6 bases). The CDR3 is 14 amino acids. Germline V gives CDR1 SNHLY, CDR2 FYNNEI. Trimming removed 6 bases from V and 4 bases from J, with 16 bases in between.

The CDR3 loop is CASRDINQPQHF. For the CDR3, the DNA is TGTGCCAGCAGGGACATAAATCAGCCCCAGCATTTT. This sequence joins TRBV28 and TRBJ1-5, with a possible D match to TRBD1 (5 bases). The CDR3 sequence is 12 residues long. Trimming removed 6 bases at V and 4 bases at J, with 7 bases between. The V gene's germline CDR1 is MDHEN and CDR2 SYDVKM.

This chain connects TRBV5-1 to TRBJ2-7; D is unresolved. The CDR3 runs to 14 residues. Germline loops: CDR1 SGHRS, CDR2 YFSETQ. V lost 0 bases and J 3 bases, leaving 10 bases between the germline ends. CDR3: CASSLALSNYEQYF. CDR3 DNA sequence: TGCGCCAGCAGCTTGGCTCTGTCAAACTACGAGCAGTACTTC.

As DNA, the CDR3 is TGTGCCAGCAGTTTTGGCTCGTTTGGCGGCAATGAGCAGTTCTTC. Its translation: CASSFGSFGGNEQFF. The chain combines TRBV27 with TRBJ2-1; no firm D call. V was shortened by 3 bases and J by 6 bases, with 15 bases between the two germline ends. CDR3 length: 15 amino acids. Germline CDR1 reads MNHEY; CDR2 reads SMNVEV (reference sequence).

The chain joins TRBV20-1 to TRBJ1-4, with 9 bases fitting TRBD1. Unmatched junction bases numbered 12, after V lost 8 bases and J lost 17 bases. CDR1 is DFQATT and CDR2 is SNEGSKA in the germline V gene (reference sequence). This CDR3 has 11 residues. As DNA, the CDR3 is TGCAGTATACACAGGGGGCAGTCGGAATTTTTT. Encoded protein: CSIHRGQSEFF.

The chain uses TRBV27 and TRBJ2-7; tentative D call: TRBD1 (5 bases). The V gene's germline CDR1 is MNHEY and CDR2 SMNVEV (reference sequence). This CDR3 is 14 amino acids long. V dropped 5 bases and J dropped 3 bases, with 14 bases sitting between them. The CDR3 region has the DNA TGTGCCAGCAGTCTGAAGACAGCGTACTACGAGCAGTACTTC. This encodes CASSLKTAYYEQYF.

J is TRBJ2-2 and V is TRBV5-4; a possible D gene is TRBD1 (6 bases). Germline V gene sequence: CDR1 SGHNT, CDR2 YYREEE (reference sequence). The length of the CDR3 is 14 residues. The V end was cut by 5 bases, the J end by 1 base, with 9 bases between. CDR3 region: CASRKTGNTGELFF. In nucleotides, the CDR3 is TGTGCCAGCAGAAAGACAGGGAACACCGGGGAGCTGTTTTTT.

This sequence joins TRBV11-2 and TRBJ2-3, with 11 bases identical to TRBD2. Germline V CDR1 and CDR2: SGHAT, FQNNGV. After removal of 5 bases from V and 12 bases from J, the junction contained 4 bases not matched to a gene. CDR3 length: 12 residues. The CDR3 bases are TGTGCCAGCAGCCTAGCGGGAGGAGGCCAGTATTTT. It yields the protein CASSLAGGGQYF. Based on the CDR3 plus reference TRBV11-2 and TRBJ2-3, the full variable domain is EAGVAQSPRYKIIEKRQSVAFWCNPISGHATLYWYQQILGQGPKLLIQFQNNGVVDDSQLPKDRFSAERLKGVDSTLKIQPAKLEDSAVYLCASSLAGGGQYFGPGTRLTVL.

The genes are TRBV10-3 and TRBJ2-5; the D call may be TRBD1 or TRBD2 (6 bases each). Germline V lookup: CDR1 ENHRY, CDR2 SYGVKD. The CDR3 covers 13 residues. The V end was cut by 6 bases, the J end by 1 base, with 9 bases between. Written as DNA, the CDR3 is TGTGCCATCAGGGAGGGGGGCCAAGAGACCCAGTACTTC. This encodes CAIREGGQETQYF.

This clone was detected a few times. V usage is TRBV6-5 and J usage is TRBJ1-2, with a tentative D call TRBD1 (6 bases). Germline V gene lookup returns CDR1 MNHEY and CDR2 SVGAGI. Trimming took 2 bases from V and 7 from J, leaving 17 bases between them. The CDR3 is 15 amino acids. CDR3 in DNA: TGTGCCAGCAGTTACGGTAGTGGGACATCAATTGGCTACACCTTC. This sequence encodes CASSYGSGTSIGYTF.

This clone was observed a handful of times. The CDR3 reads CASSPGREIAIQYF. The CDR3 nucleotides are TGTGCCAGCAGCCCGGGCAGGGAAATTGCCATTCAGTACTTC. The chain combines TRBV7-3 with TRBJ2-4; maybe TRBD1 (5 bases). The V and J ends lost 5 bases and 9 bases respectively, with 17 bases between them. Germline CDR1 is SGHTA and CDR2 is FQGTGA. CDR3 length equals 14 residues.

This clone occurred once. The chain uses TRBV5-1 and TRBJ2-5, with D tentatively TRBD1 (5 bases). In germline, CDR1 is SGHRS, CDR2 YFSETQ. V shed 0 bases and J shed 2 bases, with 14 bases lying between them. The CDR3 loop spans 16 amino acids. The CDR3 nucleotides are TGCGCCAGCAGCTTGGAGGGGCGAGGAGAGCAAGAGACCCAGTACTTC. Its translation: CASSLEGRGEQETQYF.

Comment on this clone: Different DNA sequences within this sample yield the same CDR3. V and J are TRBV7-2 and TRBJ1-2; possibly TRBD1 for D (5 bases). The CDR3 has 15 amino acids. Trimming left V 1 base short and J 3 bases short, with 12 bases between. Per the germline V gene, CDR1 is SGHTA and CDR2 is FQGNSA. CDR3 nucleotide sequence: TGTGCCAGCAGCTTAGTTGGGCGAGGGGACTATGGCTACACCTTC. It translates to CASSLVGRGDYGYTF.

The chain links TRBV7-8 to TRBJ1-2; weak D call: TRBD1 (5 bases). This CDR3 is built from 14 residues. V dropped 3 bases and J dropped 5 bases, with 13 bases sitting between them. The germline gives CDR1 SGHVS, CDR2 FQNEAQ. The CDR3 loop is CASSFSGTAYGYTF. The CDR3 bases are TGTGCCAGCAGCTTTTCCGGGACGGCTTATGGCTACACCTTC.

J is TRBJ1-1 and V is TRBV7-2; unclear D gene. Germline V gene lookup returns CDR1 SGHTA and CDR2 FQGNSA. The CDR3 is 14 residues long. With 1 base removed from V and 10 bases from J, the gap between germline ends came to 16 bases. CDR3 DNA: TGTGCCAGCAGCTTAGTACGGGGTTCAGGCGTAGCTTTCTTT. Protein product: CASSLVRGSGVAFF.

The V gene is TRBV28, the J gene TRBJ1-5; maybe TRBD1 (6 bases). The CDR3 contains 12 residues. V was shortened by 10 bases and J by 8 bases, with 15 bases between the two germline ends. CDR1 MDHEN and CDR2 SYDVKM come from the germline V gene. The CDR3 coding sequence is TGTGCCACCTACGTAGGGGACAAGCCCCAGCATTTT. Amino acids: CATYVGDKPQHF.